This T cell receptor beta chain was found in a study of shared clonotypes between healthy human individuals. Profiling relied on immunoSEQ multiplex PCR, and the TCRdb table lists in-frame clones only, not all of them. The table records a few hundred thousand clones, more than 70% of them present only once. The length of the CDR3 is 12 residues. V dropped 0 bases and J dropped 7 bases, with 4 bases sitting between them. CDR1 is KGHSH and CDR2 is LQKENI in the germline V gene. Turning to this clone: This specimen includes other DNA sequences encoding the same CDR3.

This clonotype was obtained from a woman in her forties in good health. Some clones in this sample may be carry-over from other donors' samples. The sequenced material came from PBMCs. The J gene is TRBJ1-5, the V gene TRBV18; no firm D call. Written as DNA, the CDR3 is TGTGCCAGCTCACCACCGGGACAGCCCCAGCATTTT. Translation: CASSPPGQPQHF.